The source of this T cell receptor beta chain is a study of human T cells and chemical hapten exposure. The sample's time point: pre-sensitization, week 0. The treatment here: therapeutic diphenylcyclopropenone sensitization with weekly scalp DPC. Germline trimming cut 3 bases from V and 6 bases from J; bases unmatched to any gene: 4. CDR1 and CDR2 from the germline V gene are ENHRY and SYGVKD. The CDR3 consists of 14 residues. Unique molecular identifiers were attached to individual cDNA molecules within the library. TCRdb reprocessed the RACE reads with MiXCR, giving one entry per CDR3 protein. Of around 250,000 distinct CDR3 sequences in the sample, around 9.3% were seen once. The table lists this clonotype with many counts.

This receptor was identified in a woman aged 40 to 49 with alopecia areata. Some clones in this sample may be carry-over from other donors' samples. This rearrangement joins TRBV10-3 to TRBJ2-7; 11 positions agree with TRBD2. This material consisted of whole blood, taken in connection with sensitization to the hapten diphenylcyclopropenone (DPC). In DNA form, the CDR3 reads TGTGCCATCAGTGATGTTAGCGGGAGGGCCGAGCAGTACTTC. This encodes CAISDVSGRAEQYF.